This T cell receptor beta chain appears in the sequencing data of a study of T cells expressing NK-cell markers. TCRdb reanalyzed the 5' RACE reads and collapses them to one entry per CDR3 protein, without DNA. In total, the table holds about 460,000 distinct CDR3 sequences. The CDR3 has 12 residues. Looked up from germline, CDR1 is DFQATT and CDR2 is SNEGSKA (reference sequence). Whole-study findings and limits: Also leading the CD3+CD56-NKG2C+ fraction in a few donors were these clonotypes.

Note on this clonotype: Its antigen is currently unknown.

This rearrangement joins TRBV20-1 to TRBJ2-1. Sequencing was done on a sample of blood T cells: a sorted CD56 or NKG2C T cell subset, CD4+ or CD8+ T cells, or bulk PBMC T cells (not recorded which). This receptor was identified in a woman aged 45 to 65 in good health. This chain's CDR3 is CSAWGSYNEQFF.